This T cell receptor beta chain originates from a study of blood T cell repertoires in COVID-19 (TCRdb year 2020). Turning to the overall study: Recovered participants in ImmuneRACE Cohort 3 were defined by two consecutive negative NP/OP PCR tests, clearance by a healthcare professional, or resolution of symptoms. Samples from collaborators originated in the United States, Italy and Spain and spanned both the acute and convalescent phases of COVID-19. The prospective study material was composed of cDNA or gDNA derived from T cells, B-cell-depleted T cells, or PBMCs. The dataset comprised deeply sampled blood TCRbeta repertoires from subjects exposed to, actively infected with, or recovered from COVID-19. The repertoires were released in a freely available public database meant as a resource for research on the immune response to SARS-CoV-2. Samples were obtained from the ongoing ImmuneRACE study (first 160 participants) and from over a thousand subjects provided by 6 global collaborators. Nearly every sample came with metadata listing a de-identified subject ID, COVID-19 status, age in years and sex. HLA class I and class II types, where available, came from metadata supplied by the sample provider rather than from assay-based typing. Broad study findings and their caveats: How much clinical and demographic metadata was included differed by source and by participant, and the metadata was provided uncurated.

On this clone itself: What this receptor recognizes is not known. No quality values exist for individual bases; no much larger clone is one base distant.

Enrolling through a virtual design, the prospective study's participants ranged in age from about 18 to 89 years and lived across 20 to 25 United States geographic areas. To assign participants to cohorts, the prospective study relied on clinical history that participants themselves reported in a screening survey and a study questionnaire. Mobile phlebotomists in the prospective study collected whole blood, serum and a nasopharyngeal or oropharyngeal swab from every participant. Over a roughly two-month period, participants in the prospective study had the option of providing additional blood draws and questionnaires. Before DNA extraction, prospective study blood samples were shipped either frozen or at room temperature. TCRbeta CDR3 regions were amplified from genomic DNA using the immunoSEQ Assay, a bias-controlled multiplex PCR. The original pipeline was this. Nucleated cell counts per sample were estimated from amplification of reference gene primers within the assay. Sequence reads were collapsed and filtered to measure the absolute abundance of every unique TCRbeta CDR3 rearrangement. For each sample, productive Simpson clonality was calculated by taking the square root of Simpson's diversity index across productive rearrangements. The source is immuneACCESS, and TCRdb retained only in-frame sequences with V and J called. Part of the clones is not carried over; for the studies checked, unresolved V genes explain less than half of this, and the remainder is unexplained. For V, J and clone size, that table is used; D and trimming come from the DNA. A total of 120,000 to 150,000 clones appear in this sample, over 75% of them only once. Under 4.5% of the sample rests with the top ten.

Between the V and J ends, shortened by 6 bases and 1 base respectively, the junction contains 12 bases. CDR1 and CDR2, per the germline V gene (reference sequence), are WNHNN and SYGVQD. The CDR3 runs 14 residues from the cysteine to the phenylalanine. Just the 42-base CDR3 DNA is kept, in frame starting at base 1. The chain is made from TRBV10-1 and TRBJ1-1; no D segment can be confidently identified. Material: PBMCs or T cells enriched from blood (not recorded which). This receptor was taken from a man aged 50 to 59 in a cohort exposed to, infected with or recovered from COVID-19 (not recorded which). Read as DNA, the sequence is TGCGCCAGCAGCGTTGCGGGCCGGAACACTGAAGCTTTCTTT. It encodes CASSVAGRNTEAFF.